This passage covers 25 T cell receptor beta chains from one sample sequenced in a study of OX40 agonist ivuxolimab in advanced cancers. Using immunoSEQ multiplex PCR, the repertoire was profiled, and TCRdb retains in-frame clones only, with some absent. The data hold 80,000 to 100,000 clones, with less than 95% observed a single time. This specimen was CD4+ or CD8+ T cells sorted from blood, taken in a trial of the OX40 agonist ivuxolimab. These receptors came from an adult with an advanced solid tumor such as melanoma, head and neck, liver or kidney cancer.

The chain combines TRBV6-5 with TRBJ2-7; TRBD2 matches at 7 bases. Germline CDR1 is MNHEY and CDR2 is SVGAGI. V trimming: 8 bases; J trimming: 2 bases; junction bases outside the gene matches: 12. This CDR3 has 15 amino acids. CDR3 residues: CASAPPGGKTYEQYF. For the CDR3, the DNA is TGTGCCAGCGCCCCCCCGGGGGGAAAAACCTACGAGCAGTACTTC.

Concerning this clone: Other DNA sequences in this sample translate to the same CDR3. The chain links TRBV5-1 to TRBJ2-5; D uncertain. V shed 0 bases and J shed 1 base, with 4 bases lying between them. The CDR3 is 13 amino acids. Germline lookup yields CDR1 SGHRS and CDR2 YFSETQ. The CDR3 region is CASSLGLQETQYF. DNA of the CDR3: TGCGCCAGCAGCTTGGGTCTCCAAGAGACCCAGTACTTC.

The CDR3 nucleotides read TGTGCCAGCTCACCGCAGACCGGGACAGAGACGTACGAGCAGTACTTC. Translated: CASSPQTGTETYEQYF. This chain uses TRBV18 with TRBJ2-7; 7 bases fit TRBD1. The CDR3 length is 16 residues. V lost 3 bases and J lost 4; bases outside the gene matches: 12. Germline loops: CDR1 KGHSH, CDR2 LQKENI.

The J gene is TRBJ2-1, the V gene TRBV7-2; D gene unclear. Trimming pared 1 base from V and 7 bases from J, leaving 17 bases between. Per the germline V gene, CDR1 is SGHTA and CDR2 is FQGNSA. This CDR3 contains 16 residues. The CDR3 reads CASSLVLARMRNEQFF. DNA of the CDR3: TGTGCCAGCAGCTTAGTCTTGGCGCGGATGAGGAATGAGCAGTTCTTC. The whole variable domain, remainder taken from reference TRBV7-2 and TRBJ2-1, is GAGVSQSPSNKVTEKGKDVELRCDPISGHTALYWYRQSLGQGLEFLIYFQGNSAPDKSGLPSDRFSAERTGGSVSTLTIQRTQQEDSAVYLCASSLVLARMRNEQFFGPGTRLTVL.

The chain links TRBV9 to TRBJ2-7; maybe TRBD2 (5 bases). With 0 bases removed from V and 0 bases from J, the gap between germline ends came to 10 bases. Per germline, CDR1 SGDLS and CDR2 YYNGEE. The CDR3 extends over 15 amino acids. The CDR3 region is CASSVGPRGSYEQYF. As DNA, the CDR3 is TGTGCCAGCAGCGTAGGACCCCGGGGCTCCTACGAGCAGTACTTC.

The rearrangement joins TRBV19 to TRBJ1-3; D perhaps matches TRBD1 (6 bases). Germline V lookup: CDR1 LNHDA, CDR2 SQIVND (reference sequence). V lost 4 bases to trimming and J lost 2 bases, with 12 bases between them. CDR3 length: 15 residues. CDR3 sequence (DNA): TGTGCCAGTAGTACCAGGGGAGTCCCTGGAAACACCATATATTTT. Amino acid sequence: CASSTRGVPGNTIYF.

This clone was observed once. J is TRBJ1-5 and V is TRBV11-3, with D possibly matching TRBD1 (6 bases). This CDR3 has 13 residues. Trimming cost V 6 bases and J 5 bases, with 11 bases left between them. Germline V gene lookup returns CDR1 SGHNT and CDR2 YENEEA. Here the CDR3 reads CASRQGVDQPQHF. The DNA of the CDR3 is TGTGCCAGCAGACAGGGAGTTGATCAGCCCCAGCATTTT. Based on the CDR3 plus reference TRBV11-3 and TRBJ1-5, the full variable domain is EAGVVQSPRYKIIEKKQPVAFWCNPISGHNTLYWYLQNLGQGPELLIRYENEEAVDDSQLPKDRFSAERLKGVDSTLKIQPAELGDSAVYLCASRQGVDQPQHFGDGTRLSIL.

The chain has TRBV7-2 and TRBJ1-3; possible D gene TRBD1, 6 bases. The CDR3 length is 12 residues. Germline assignment: CDR1 SGHTA and CDR2 FQGNSA. With 5 bases removed from V and 7 bases from J, the gap between germline ends came to 9 bases. CDR3 loop: CASSHTGNTIYF. The CDR3 DNA reads TGTGCCAGCAGCCATACAGGGAACACCATATATTTT.

The chain carries TRBV15 and TRBJ2-7, with no clear D. Per the germline V gene, CDR1 is LNHNV and CDR2 is YYDKDF (reference sequence). There are 13 residues in the CDR3. The V end lost 0 bases, the J end lost 10 bases, and 13 bases lay between the germline ends. CDR3 sequence (DNA): TGTGCCACCAGCAGAGATTTGAGCTCCTTTCAGTACTTC. Translated: CATSRDLSSFQYF.

The genes are TRBV18 and TRBJ2-3; tentative D call: TRBD2 (6 bases). The CDR3 runs to 14 residues. V dropped 3 bases and J dropped 0 bases, with 7 bases sitting between them. Germline V lookup: CDR1 KGHSH, CDR2 LQKENI. The CDR3 loop is CASSPGGSTDTQYF. Here the CDR3 DNA reads TGTGCCAGCTCACCTGGGGGGAGCACAGATACGCAGTATTTT.

The genes are TRBV15 and TRBJ2-3; 9 bases fit TRBD2. This CDR3 region has 18 residues. Germline V gene lookup returns CDR1 LNHNV and CDR2 YYDKDF (reference sequence). V shed 0 bases and J 1 base; nucleotides not matched to a gene: 8. CDR3 amino acids: CATSRDARLAEGTDTQYF. The DNA for the CDR3 is TGTGCCACCAGCAGAGATGCCCGACTAGCGGAAGGCACAGATACGCAGTATTTT.

The V call is TRBV7-2, the J call TRBJ1-5; 9 bases match TRBD1. The CDR3 runs 14 residues. The germline CDR1 and CDR2 sequences are SGHTA and FQGNSA. J gave up 7 bases and V 5 bases, and 6 bases lay outside the gene matches. The CDR3 DNA reads as TGTGCCAGCAGCCAGACAGGGGGAAGGCAGCCCCAGCATTTT. Translating it yields CASSQTGGRQPQHF.

A single count supports this clone. The chain is built from TRBV19 and TRBJ1-3; no clear D gene. Germline V gene sequence: CDR1 LNHDA, CDR2 SQIVND (reference sequence). V shed 6 bases and J shed 0 bases, with 6 bases lying between them. This CDR3 is 13 amino acids long. The CDR3 here is CASSAASGNTIYF. DNA for the CDR3: TGTGCCAGTAGCGCGGCCTCTGGAAACACCATATATTTT.

This chain connects TRBV5-1 to TRBJ2-7, with TRBD1 matching over 8 bases. The trim removed 4 bases at V and 4 bases at J, leaving 4 bases unmatched. Germline CDR1 is SGHRS and CDR2 is YFSETQ. CDR3 length: 13 amino acids. CDR3 bases: TGCGCCAGCAGCCAGGACAGGGTTTACGAGCAGTACTTC. It specifies CASSQDRVYEQYF.

This sequence joins TRBV30 and TRBJ1-2; unclear D gene. The V gene's germline CDR1 is GTSNPN and CDR2 SVGIG (reference sequence). The CDR3 extends over 12 amino acids. V lost 2 bases to trimming and J lost 4 bases, with 8 bases between them. The CDR3: CAWSHGRYGYTF. CDR3 coding DNA: TGTGCCTGGAGTCACGGGCGCTATGGCTACACCTTC.

The chain has TRBV11-1 and TRBJ2-7; TRBD1 agrees at 7 bases. The CDR3 has 15 residues. From germline, CDR1 is SGHAT and CDR2 FQDESV (reference sequence). The junction had 10 bases not matched to a gene; V was cut back by 5 bases and J by 3 bases. The CDR3 region is CASSRSPGQNYEQYF. In DNA form, the CDR3 reads TGTGCCAGCAGCCGGAGTCCGGGACAGAACTACGAGCAGTACTTC.

The rearrangement joins TRBV6-5 to TRBJ2-3; D ambiguous. V shed 10 bases and J shed 1 base, with 15 bases lying between them. Germline CDR1 MNHEY, CDR2 SVGAGI. This CDR3 is 14 amino acids long. CDR3 sequence reads: CATRPIWGTDTQYF. CDR3 in DNA: TGTGCCACCCGACCAATCTGGGGCACAGATACGCAGTATTTT.

The rearrangement joins TRBV11-3 to TRBJ1-1; D is possibly TRBD1 (5 bases). V dropped 0 bases and J dropped 5 bases, with 10 bases sitting between them. In germline, CDR1 is SGHNT, CDR2 YENEEA. This CDR3 comprises 14 residues. CDR3 bases: TGTGCCAGCAGCTTAGAACGGCGGGGGACTGAAGCTTTCTTT. Protein sequence: CASSLERRGTEAFF.

CDR3: CAISESRGNEKLFF. The CDR3 DNA reads as TGTGCCATCAGTGAGTCCAGGGGGAACGAAAAACTGTTTTTT. J is TRBJ1-4 and V is TRBV10-3, with 7 bases identical to TRBD1. The CDR3 is 14 residues long. Germline V CDR1 and CDR2: ENHRY, SYGVKD. With 0 bases clipped from V and 8 bases from J, the junction kept 3 bases outside the gene matches.

This chain links TRBV5-4 with TRBJ2-4; D not resolved. In germline, CDR1 is SGHNT, CDR2 YYREEE (reference sequence). This CDR3 has 14 amino acids. V lost 4 bases, J lost 1 base, and 9 bases lay in between. CDR3 region: CASSDWVAKNIQYF. The CDR3 nucleotides are TGTGCCAGCAGCGACTGGGTGGCCAAAAACATTCAGTACTTC.

V gene TRBV5-4 combines with J gene TRBJ2-7; D is ambiguous. The V gene's germline CDR1 is SGHNT and CDR2 YYREEE (reference sequence). Trimming stripped 4 bases from V and 0 bases from J, with 11 bases between. The CDR3 totals 14 residues. The CDR3 DNA reads TGTGCCAGCAGCCCAGACGGAAACTCCTACGAGCAGTACTTC. It specifies CASSPDGNSYEQYF.

The gene calls are TRBV10-1 and TRBJ2-3, with 8 bases lining up with TRBD2. This CDR3 is built from 16 residues. Germline V CDR1 and CDR2: WNHNN, SYGVQD (reference sequence). V trimming: 7 bases; J trimming: 3 bases; junction bases outside the gene matches: 12. The CDR3 nucleotides are TGCGCCAGCAATAAAGCGGGAGAAATTGGAACAGATACGCAGTATTTT. Translated: CASNKAGEIGTDTQYF.

The rearrangement uses TRBV11-2 and TRBJ2-5; D is ambiguous. CDR1 SGHAT and CDR2 FQNNGV come from the germline V gene. The ends were cut back, 6 bases at V and 4 bases at J, with 9 bases in the middle. This CDR3 is built from 12 residues. CDR3 region: CASSLSRETQYF. CDR3 sequence (DNA): TGTGCCAGCAGTCTCAGCCGAGAGACCCAGTACTTC.

This chain joins TRBV28 and TRBJ2-5; tentatively, D is TRBD2 (6 bases). Germline V lookup: CDR1 MDHEN, CDR2 SYDVKM. The V and J ends lost 1 base and 3 bases respectively, with 21 bases between them. This CDR3 has 18 amino acids. The CDR3 spells CASSLLNLRGLGKETQYF. In DNA form, the CDR3 reads TGTGCCAGCAGTTTATTGAATTTACGGGGGTTAGGAAAAGAGACCCAGTACTTC.

The rearrangement joins TRBV10-3 to TRBJ2-3; 8 nucleotides match TRBD1. Germline values: CDR1 ENHRY, CDR2 SYGVKD. After removal of 3 bases from V and 5 bases from J, the junction contained 16 bases not matched to a gene. The CDR3 contains 18 residues. The CDR3 protein is CAISDTRGGQGARDTQYF. CDR3 coding DNA: TGTGCCATCAGTGATACGAGGGGTGGGCAGGGGGCAAGAGATACGCAGTATTTT.